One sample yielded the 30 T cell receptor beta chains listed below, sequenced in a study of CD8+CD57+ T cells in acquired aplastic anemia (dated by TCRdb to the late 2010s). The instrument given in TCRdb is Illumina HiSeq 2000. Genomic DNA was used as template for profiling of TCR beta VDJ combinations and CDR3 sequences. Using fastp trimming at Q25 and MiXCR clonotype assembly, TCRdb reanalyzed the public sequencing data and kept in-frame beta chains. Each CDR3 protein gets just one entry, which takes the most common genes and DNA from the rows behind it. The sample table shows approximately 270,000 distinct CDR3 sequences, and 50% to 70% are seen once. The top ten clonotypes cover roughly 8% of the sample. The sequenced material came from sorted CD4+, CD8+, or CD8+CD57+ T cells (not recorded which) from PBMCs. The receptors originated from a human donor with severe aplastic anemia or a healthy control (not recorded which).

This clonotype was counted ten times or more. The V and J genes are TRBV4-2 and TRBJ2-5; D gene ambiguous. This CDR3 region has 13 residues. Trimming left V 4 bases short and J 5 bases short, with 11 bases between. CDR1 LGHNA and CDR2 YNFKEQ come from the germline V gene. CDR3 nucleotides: TGTGCCAGCAGCCCCACCTCCAGGGAGACCCAGTACTTC. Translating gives CASSPTSRETQYF.

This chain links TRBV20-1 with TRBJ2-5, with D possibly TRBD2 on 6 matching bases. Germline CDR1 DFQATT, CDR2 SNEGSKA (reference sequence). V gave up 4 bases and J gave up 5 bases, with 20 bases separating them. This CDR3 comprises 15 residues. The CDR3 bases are TGCAGTGCTACACCCCCACAACTAGCCGCGGAGACCCAGTACTTC. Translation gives CSATPPQLAAETQYF.

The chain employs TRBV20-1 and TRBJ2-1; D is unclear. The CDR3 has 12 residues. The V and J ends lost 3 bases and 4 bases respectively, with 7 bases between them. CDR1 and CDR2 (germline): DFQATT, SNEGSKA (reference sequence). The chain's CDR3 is CSASQVYNEQFF. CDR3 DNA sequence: TGCAGTGCTAGCCAGGTGTACAATGAGCAGTTCTTC.

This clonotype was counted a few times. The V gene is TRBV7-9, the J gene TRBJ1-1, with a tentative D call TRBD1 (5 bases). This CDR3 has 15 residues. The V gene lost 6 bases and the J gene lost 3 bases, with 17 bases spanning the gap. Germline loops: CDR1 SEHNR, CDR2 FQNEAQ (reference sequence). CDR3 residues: CASRSPQGRDTEAFF. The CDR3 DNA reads TGTGCCAGCAGATCACCCCAGGGACGGGACACTGAAGCTTTCTTT.

The CDR3 DNA follows: TGTGCCACCAGTGAATCGGACAGGATCGGCGAGCAGTACTTC. It encodes CATSESDRIGEQYF. This rearrangement joins TRBV24-1 to TRBJ2-7; 7 bases map to TRBD1. The CDR3 is 14 residues long. Looked up from germline, CDR1 is KGHDR and CDR2 is SFDVKD. Trimming cost V 4 bases and J 6 bases; bases outside gene matches: 8.

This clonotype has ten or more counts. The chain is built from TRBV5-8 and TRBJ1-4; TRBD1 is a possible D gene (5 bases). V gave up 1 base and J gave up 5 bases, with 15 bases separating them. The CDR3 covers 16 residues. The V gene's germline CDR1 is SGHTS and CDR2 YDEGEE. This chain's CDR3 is CASSLTGAGFNEKLFF. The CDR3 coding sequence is TGTGCCAGCAGCTTGACCGGGGCAGGCTTCAATGAAAAACTGTTTTTT.

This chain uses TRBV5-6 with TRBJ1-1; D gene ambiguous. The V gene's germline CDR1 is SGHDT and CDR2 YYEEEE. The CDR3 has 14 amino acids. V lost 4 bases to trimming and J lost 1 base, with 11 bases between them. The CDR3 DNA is TGTGCCAGCAGCCTTGTGGCATCGAACACTGAAGCTTTCTTT. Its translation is CASSLVASNTEAFF.

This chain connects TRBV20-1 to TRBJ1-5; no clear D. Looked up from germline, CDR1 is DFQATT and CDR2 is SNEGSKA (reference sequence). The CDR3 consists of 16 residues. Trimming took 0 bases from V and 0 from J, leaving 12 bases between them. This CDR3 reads CSARDSGGYSNQPQHF. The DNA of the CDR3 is TGCAGTGCTAGAGATAGTGGAGGCTATAGCAATCAGCCCCAGCATTTT.

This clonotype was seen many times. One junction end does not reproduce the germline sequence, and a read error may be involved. The CDR3 DNA reads TGTGCCACCCCCCGGGGCGCCTTC. Encoded protein: CATPRGAF. This rearrangement joins TRBV19 to TRBJ2-5; D is possibly TRBD1 or TRBD2 (5 bases each). Germline V gene data show CDR1 as LNHDA and CDR2 as SQIVND (reference sequence). This CDR3 has 8 residues. Filled out from reference TRBV19 and TRBJ2-5, the complete variable domain reads DGGITQSPKYLFRKEGQNVTLSCEQNLNHDAMYWYRQDPGQGLRLIYYSQIVNDFQKGDIAEGYSVSREKKESFPLTVTSAQKNPTAFYLCATPRGAFGPGTRLLVL.

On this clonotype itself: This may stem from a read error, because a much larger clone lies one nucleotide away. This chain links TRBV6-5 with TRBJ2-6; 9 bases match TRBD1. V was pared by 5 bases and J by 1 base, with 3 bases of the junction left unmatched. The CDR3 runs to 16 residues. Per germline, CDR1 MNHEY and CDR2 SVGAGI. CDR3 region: CASSVDRGSGANVLTF. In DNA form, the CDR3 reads TGTGCCAGCAGTGTTGACAGGGGGTCTGGGGCCAACGTCCTGACTTTC.

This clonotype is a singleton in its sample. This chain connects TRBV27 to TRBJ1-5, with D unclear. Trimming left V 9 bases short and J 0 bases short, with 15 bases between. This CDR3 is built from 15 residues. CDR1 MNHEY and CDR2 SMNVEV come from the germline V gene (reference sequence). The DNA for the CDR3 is TGTGCCAGTAGTATCTCCTACCTTAGCAATCAGCCCCAGCATTTT. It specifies CASSISYLSNQPQHF.

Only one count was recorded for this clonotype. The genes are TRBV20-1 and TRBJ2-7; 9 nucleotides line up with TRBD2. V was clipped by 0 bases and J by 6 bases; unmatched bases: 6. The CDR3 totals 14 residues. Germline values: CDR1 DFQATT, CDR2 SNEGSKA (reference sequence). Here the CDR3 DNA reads TGCAGTGCTAGAGATTCAGCGGGGGGCAGCGAGCAGTACTTC. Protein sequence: CSARDSAGGSEQYF.

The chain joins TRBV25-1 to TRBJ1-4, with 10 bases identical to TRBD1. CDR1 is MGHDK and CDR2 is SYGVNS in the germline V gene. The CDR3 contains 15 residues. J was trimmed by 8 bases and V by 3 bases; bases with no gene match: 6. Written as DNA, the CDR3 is TGTGCCAGCAGTGATCCCGGGACAGGGGTCGAAAAACTGTTTTTT. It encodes CASSDPGTGVEKLFF.

CDR3 in DNA: TGCAGTGCAAGCTTCTTAGACAGGGGCCGGGAGACCCAGTACTTC. Amino acid sequence: CSASFLDRGRETQYF. The chain employs TRBV20-1 and TRBJ2-5; 8 bases are shared with TRBD1. CDR1 DFQATT and CDR2 SNEGSKA come from the germline V gene (reference sequence). J gave up 5 bases and V 6 bases, and 14 bases lay outside the gene matches. The CDR3 extends over 15 amino acids.

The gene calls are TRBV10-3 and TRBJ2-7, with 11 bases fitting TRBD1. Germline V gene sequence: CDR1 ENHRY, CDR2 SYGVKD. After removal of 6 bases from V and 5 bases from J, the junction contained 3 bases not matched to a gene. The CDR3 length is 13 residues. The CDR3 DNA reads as TGTGCCATCAGGGGACAGGGGGAGGACGAGCAGTACTTC. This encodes CAIRGQGEDEQYF.

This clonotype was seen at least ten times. This CDR3 is CASSIGLHGQGAPGGYTF. The CDR3 DNA reads as TGTGCCAGCAGCATAGGTCTTCACGGACAGGGGGCCCCGGGTGGCTACACCTTC. This chain connects TRBV7-8 to TRBJ1-2, with 11 bases identical to TRBD1. Germline values: CDR1 SGHVS, CDR2 FQNEAQ. V shed 5 bases and J 7 bases; nucleotides not matched to a gene: 18. CDR3 length equals 18 residues.

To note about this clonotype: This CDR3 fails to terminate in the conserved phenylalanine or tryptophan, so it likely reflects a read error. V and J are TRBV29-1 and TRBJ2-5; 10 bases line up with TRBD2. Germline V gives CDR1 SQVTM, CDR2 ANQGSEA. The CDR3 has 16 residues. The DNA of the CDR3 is TGCAGCGTTGAAGGTTCTAGCGGGGGCCCGCAAGGGACCCAGTACTCC. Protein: CSVEGSSGGPQGTQYS.

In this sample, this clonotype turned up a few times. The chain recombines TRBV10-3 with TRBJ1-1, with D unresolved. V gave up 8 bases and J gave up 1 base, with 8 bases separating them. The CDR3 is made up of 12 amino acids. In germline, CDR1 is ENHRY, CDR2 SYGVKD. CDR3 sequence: CAIGPGNTEAFF. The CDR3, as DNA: TGTGCCATCGGGCCAGGGAACACTGAAGCTTTCTTT.

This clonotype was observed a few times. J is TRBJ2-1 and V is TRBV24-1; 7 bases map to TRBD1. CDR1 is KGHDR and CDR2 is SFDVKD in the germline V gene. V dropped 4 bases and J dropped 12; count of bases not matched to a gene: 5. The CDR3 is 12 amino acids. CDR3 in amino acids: CATSEQGQTQFF. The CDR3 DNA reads TGTGCCACCAGTGAGCAGGGACAGACGCAGTTCTTC.

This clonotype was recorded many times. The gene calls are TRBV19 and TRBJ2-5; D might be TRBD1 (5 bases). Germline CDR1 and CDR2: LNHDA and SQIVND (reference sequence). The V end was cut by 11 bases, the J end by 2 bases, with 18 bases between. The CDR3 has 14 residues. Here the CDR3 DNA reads TGTGCCGCTTCCCCCGGCGGACATCAAGAGACCCAGTACTTC. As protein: CAASPGGHQETQYF.

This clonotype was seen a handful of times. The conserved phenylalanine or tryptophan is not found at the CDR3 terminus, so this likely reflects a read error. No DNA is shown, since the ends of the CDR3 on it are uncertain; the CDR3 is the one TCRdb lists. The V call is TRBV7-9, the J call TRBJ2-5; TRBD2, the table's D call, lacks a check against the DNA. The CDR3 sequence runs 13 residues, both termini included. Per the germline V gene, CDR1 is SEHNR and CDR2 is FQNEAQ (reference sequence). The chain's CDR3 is CASRDLAGGAYSL.

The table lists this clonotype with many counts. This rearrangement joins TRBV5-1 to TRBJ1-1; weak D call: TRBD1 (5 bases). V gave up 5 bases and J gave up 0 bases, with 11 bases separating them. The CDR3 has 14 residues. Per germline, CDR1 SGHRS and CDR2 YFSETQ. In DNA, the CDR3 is TGCGCCAGCAGTTTCGACAGCATGAACACTGAAGCTTTCTTT. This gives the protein CASSFDSMNTEAFF.

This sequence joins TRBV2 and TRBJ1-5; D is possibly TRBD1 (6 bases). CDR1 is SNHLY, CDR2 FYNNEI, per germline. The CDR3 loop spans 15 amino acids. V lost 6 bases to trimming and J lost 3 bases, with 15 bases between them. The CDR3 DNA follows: TGTGCCAGCAGAGGCGTCAGGGGAAACAATCAGCCCCAGCATTTT. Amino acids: CASRGVRGNNQPQHF.

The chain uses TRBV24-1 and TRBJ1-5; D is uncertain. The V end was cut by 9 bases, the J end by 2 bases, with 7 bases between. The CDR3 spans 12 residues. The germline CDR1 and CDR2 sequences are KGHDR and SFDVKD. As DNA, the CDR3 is TGTGCCACCGGGCAGGGCAATCAGCCCCAGCATTTT. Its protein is CATGQGNQPQHF.

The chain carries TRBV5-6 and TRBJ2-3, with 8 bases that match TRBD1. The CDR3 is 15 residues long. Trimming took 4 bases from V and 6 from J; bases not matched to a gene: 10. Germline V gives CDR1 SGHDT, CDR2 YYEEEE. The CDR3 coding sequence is TGTGCCAGCAGCGGGCGGACAGGGAGATTTGATACGCAGTATTTT. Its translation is CASSGRTGRFDTQYF.

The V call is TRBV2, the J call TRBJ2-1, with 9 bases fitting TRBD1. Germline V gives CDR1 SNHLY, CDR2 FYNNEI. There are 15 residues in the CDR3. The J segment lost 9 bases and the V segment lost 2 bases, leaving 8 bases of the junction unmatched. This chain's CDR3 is CASSEIIGQGSEQFF. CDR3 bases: TGTGCCAGCAGTGAAATTATTGGACAGGGGAGTGAGCAGTTCTTC.

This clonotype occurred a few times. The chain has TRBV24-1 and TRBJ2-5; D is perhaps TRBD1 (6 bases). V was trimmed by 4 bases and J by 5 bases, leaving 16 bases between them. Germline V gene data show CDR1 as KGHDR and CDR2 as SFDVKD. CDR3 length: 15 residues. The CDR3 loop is CATSDPPGDSETQYF. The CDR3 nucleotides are TGTGCCACCAGTGACCCACCAGGGGATTCGGAGACCCAGTACTTC.

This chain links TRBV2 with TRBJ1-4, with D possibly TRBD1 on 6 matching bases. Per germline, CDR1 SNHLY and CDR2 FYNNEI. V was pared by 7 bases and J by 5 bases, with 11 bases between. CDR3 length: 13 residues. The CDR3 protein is CASTRDKNEKLFF. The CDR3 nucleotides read TGTGCCAGCACCCGGGACAAGAATGAAAAACTGTTTTTT.

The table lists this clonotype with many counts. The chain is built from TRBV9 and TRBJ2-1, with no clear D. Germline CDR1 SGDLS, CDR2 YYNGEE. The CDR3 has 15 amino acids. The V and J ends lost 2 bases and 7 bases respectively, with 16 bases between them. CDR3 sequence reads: CASSVSDGYGNEQFF. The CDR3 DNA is TGTGCCAGCAGCGTTTCGGACGGTTACGGGAATGAGCAGTTCTTC.

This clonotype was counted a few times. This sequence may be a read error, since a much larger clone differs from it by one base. CDR3 residues: CASSSIHEQYF. The DNA of the CDR3 is TGTGCCAGCAGTTCCATCCACGAGCAGTACTTC. V usage is TRBV12-3 or TRBV12-4 and J usage is TRBJ2-7; no firm D call. The ends were cut back, 4 bases at V and 5 bases at J, with 6 bases in the middle. This CDR3 is 11 amino acids long.